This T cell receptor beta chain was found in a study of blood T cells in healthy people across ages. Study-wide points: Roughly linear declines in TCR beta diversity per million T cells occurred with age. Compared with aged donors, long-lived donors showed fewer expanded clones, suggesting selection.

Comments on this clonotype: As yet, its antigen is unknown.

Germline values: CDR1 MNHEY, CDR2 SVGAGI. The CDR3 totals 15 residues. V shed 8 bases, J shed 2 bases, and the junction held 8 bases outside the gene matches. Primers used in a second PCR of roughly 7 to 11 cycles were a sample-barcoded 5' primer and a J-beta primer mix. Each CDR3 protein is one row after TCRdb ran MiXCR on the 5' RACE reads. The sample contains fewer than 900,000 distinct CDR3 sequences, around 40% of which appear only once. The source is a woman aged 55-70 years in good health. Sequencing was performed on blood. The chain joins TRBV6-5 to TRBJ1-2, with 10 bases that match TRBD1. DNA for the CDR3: TGTGCCAGCGTAGACCGGGACAGGGGAAACTATGGCTACACCTTC. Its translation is CASVDRDRGNYGYTF.